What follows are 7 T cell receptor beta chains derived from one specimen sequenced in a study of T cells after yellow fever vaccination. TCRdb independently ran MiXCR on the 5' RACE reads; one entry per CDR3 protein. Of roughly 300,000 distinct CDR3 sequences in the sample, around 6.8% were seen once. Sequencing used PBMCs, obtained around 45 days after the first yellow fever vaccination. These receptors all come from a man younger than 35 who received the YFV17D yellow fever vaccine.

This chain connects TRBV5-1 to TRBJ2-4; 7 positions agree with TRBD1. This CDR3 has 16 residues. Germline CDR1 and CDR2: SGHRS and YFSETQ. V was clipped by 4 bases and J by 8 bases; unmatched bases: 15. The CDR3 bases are TGCGCCAGCAGCGAAGGGACAGCTATGAGCGCAGACATTCAGTACTTC. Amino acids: CASSEGTAMSADIQYF.

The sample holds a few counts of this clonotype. In DNA, the CDR3 is TGCGCCAGCAGCCAAGAAGACAGCAGCACAGATACGCAGTATTTT. This encodes CASSQEDSSTDTQYF. The chain recombines TRBV4-1 with TRBJ2-3; D possibly corresponds to TRBD1 (5 bases). The CDR3 runs 15 residues. V shed 0 bases and J shed 0 bases, with 7 bases lying between them. Germline assignment: CDR1 MGHRA and CDR2 YSYEKL.

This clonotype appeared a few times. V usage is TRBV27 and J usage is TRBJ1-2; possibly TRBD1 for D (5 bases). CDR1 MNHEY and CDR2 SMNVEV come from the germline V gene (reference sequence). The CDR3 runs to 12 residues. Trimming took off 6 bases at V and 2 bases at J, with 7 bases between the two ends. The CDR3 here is CASRRQNYGYTF. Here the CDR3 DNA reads TGTGCCAGCAGACGACAGAACTATGGCTACACCTTC.

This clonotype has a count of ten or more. The DNA of the CDR3 is TGCGCCAGCAGCCCACAGGGGGACGGCGAGGTCGATGAGCAGTTCTTC. Residues: CASSPQGDGEVDEQFF. The rearrangement uses TRBV5-1 and TRBJ2-1; 8 nucleotides agree with TRBD1. CDR1 is SGHRS and CDR2 is YFSETQ in the germline V gene. V shed 4 bases, J shed 8 bases, and the junction held 14 bases outside the gene matches. This CDR3 region has 16 residues. The full variable domain, its missing parts supplied by reference TRBV5-1 and TRBJ2-1, is KAGVTQTPRYLIKTRGQQVTLSCSPISGHRSVSWYQQTPGQGLQFLFEYFSETQRNKGNFPGRFSGRQFSNSRSEMNVSTLELGDSALYLCASSPQGDGEVDEQFFGPGTRLTVL.

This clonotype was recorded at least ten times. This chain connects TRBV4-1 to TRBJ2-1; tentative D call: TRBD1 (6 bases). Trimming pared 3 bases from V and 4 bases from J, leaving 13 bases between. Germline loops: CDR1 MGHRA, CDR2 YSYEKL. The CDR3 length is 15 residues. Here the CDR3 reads CASSQNRDIYNEQFF. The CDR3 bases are TGCGCCAGCAGCCAGAACCGGGACATATACAATGAGCAGTTCTTC.

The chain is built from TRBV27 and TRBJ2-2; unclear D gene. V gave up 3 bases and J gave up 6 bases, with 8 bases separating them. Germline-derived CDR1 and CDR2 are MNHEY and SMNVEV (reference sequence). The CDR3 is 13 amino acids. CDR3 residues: CASSFIGSGELFF. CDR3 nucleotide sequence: TGTGCCAGCAGTTTTATCGGGTCCGGGGAGCTGTTTTTT.

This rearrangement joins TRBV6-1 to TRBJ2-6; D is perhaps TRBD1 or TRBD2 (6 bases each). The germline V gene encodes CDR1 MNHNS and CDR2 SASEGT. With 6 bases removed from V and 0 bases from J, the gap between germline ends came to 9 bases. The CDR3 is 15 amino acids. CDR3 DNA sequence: TGTGCCAGCAGCGGGGGCCTCTCTGGGGCCAACGTCCTGACTTTC. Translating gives CASSGGLSGANVLTF.